The clone carrying this T cell receptor beta chain showed up just once. Its antigen is currently unknown. Researchers ran the PCR with 60 Vbeta and 13 Jbeta primers. Profiled with immunoSEQ multiplex PCR; TCRdb holds only in-frame clones, not every one. The table has fewer than 250,000 clones, more than 75% seen once; the top ten hold about 6%. The sample originates from a study of cytomegalovirus exposure and HLA in healthy donors. Findings and caveats of the study: Later work associated over 15,000 TCR beta sequences with HLA alleles at 0.05 false discovery rate. What TCR beta sequences reportedly achieved was accurate prediction of HLA-A and HLA-B alleles in most subjects.

Between the trimmed V and J ends, which lost 4 bases and 2 bases, there was a span of 15 bases. This CDR3 spans 15 amino acids. Germline V gives CDR1 MNHEY, CDR2 SMNVEV (reference sequence). The TCR was taken from a man aged 35 to 55 in good health and CMV-seropositive. The rearrangement links TRBV27 to TRBJ2-7; no firm D call. The sequencing input was PBMCs. The CDR3 nucleotides are TGTGCCAGCAGTTACGCAGGCAGATCCGCCTACGAGCAGTACTTC. It translates to CASSYAGRSAYEQYF.